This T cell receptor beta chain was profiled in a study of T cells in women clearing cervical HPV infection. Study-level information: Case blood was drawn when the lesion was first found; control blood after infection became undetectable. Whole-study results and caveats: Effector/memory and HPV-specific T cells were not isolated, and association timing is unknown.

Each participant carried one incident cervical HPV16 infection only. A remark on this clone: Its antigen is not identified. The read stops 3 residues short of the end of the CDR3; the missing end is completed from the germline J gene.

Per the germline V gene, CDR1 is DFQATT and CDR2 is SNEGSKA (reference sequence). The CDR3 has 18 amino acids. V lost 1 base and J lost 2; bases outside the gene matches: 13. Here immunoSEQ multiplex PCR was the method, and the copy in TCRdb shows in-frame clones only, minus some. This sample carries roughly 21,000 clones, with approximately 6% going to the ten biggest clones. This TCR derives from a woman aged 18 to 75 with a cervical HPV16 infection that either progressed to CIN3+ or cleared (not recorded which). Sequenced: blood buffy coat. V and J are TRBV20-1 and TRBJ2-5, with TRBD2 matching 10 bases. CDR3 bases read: TGCAGTGCTAGAGGGGGGATGTTGAGCGGGAGGGTACAAGAGACC. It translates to CSARGGMLSGRVQET. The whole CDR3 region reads CSARGGMLSGRVQETQYF.